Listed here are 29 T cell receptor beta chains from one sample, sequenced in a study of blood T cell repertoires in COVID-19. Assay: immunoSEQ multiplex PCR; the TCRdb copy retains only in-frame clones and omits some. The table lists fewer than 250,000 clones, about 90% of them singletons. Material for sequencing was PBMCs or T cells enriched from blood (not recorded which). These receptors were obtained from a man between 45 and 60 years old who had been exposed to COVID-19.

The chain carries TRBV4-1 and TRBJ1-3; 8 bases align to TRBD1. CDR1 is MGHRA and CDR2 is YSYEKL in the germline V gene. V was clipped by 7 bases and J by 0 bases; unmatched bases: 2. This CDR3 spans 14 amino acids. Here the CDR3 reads CASTTGGSGNTIYF. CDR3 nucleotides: TGCGCCAGCACCACAGGGGGCTCTGGAAACACCATATATTTT.

CDR3 nucleotide sequence: TGTGCCAGCAGCTTACGGACAGGCACTAACTATGGCTACACCTTC. Translation gives CASSLRTGTNYGYTF. The gene calls are TRBV7-2 and TRBJ1-2; TRBD1 agrees at 7 bases. The germline V gene encodes CDR1 SGHTA and CDR2 FQGNSA. The CDR3 runs to 15 residues. V lost 2 bases to trimming and J lost 0 bases; unmatched junction nucleotides: 3.

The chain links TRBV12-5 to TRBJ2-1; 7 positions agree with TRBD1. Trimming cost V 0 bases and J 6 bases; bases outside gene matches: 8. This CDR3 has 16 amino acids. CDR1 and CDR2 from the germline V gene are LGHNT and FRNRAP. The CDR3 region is CASGLVQGRGGNEQFF. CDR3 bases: TGTGCTAGTGGTTTGGTACAGGGGAGAGGAGGCAATGAGCAGTTCTTC.

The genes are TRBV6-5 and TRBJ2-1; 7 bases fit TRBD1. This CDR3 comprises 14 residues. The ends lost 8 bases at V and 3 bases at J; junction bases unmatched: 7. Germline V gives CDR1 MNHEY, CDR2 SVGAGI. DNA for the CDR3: TGTGCCAGCCATGGGGACAGAGGCTACAATGAGCAGTTCTTC. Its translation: CASHGDRGYNEQFF.

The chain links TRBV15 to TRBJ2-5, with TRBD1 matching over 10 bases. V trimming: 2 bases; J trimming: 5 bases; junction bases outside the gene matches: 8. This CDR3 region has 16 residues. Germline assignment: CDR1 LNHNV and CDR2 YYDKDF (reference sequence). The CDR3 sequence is CATSRLQTGGFETQYF. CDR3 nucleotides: TGTGCCACCAGCAGACTCCAGACAGGGGGCTTCGAGACCCAGTACTTC.

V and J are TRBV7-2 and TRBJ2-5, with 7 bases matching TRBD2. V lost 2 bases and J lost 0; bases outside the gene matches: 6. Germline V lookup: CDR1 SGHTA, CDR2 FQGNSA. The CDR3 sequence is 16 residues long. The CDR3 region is CASSLKTGGYQETQYF. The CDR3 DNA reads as TGTGCCAGCAGCTTAAAGACGGGGGGTTACCAAGAGACCCAGTACTTC.

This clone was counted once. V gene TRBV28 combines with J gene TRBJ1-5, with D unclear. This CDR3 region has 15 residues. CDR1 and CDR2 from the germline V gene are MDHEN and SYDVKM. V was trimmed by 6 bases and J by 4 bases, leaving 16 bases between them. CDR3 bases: TGTGCCAGCAGCTTCTGGGCCAGACGAAATCAGCCCCAGCATTTT. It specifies CASSFWARRNQPQHF. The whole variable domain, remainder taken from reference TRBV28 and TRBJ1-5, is DVKVTQSSRYLVKRTGEKVFLECVQDMDHENMFWYRQDPGLGLRLIYFSYDVKMKEKGDIPEGYSVSREKKERFSLILESASTNQTSMYLCASSFWARRNQPQHFGDGTRLSIL.

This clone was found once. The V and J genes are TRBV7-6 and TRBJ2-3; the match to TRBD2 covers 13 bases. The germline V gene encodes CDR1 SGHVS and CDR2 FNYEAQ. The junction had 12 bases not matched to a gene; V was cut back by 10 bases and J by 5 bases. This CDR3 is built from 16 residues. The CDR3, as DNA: TGTGCCACCACTACTAGCGGGAGGGCCGGGTTAGATACGCAGTATTTT. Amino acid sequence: CATTTSGRAGLDTQYF.

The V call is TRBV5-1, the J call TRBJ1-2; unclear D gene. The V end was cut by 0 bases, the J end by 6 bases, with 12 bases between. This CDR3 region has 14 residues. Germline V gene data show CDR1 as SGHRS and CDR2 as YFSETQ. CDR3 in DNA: TGCGCCAGCAGCTTGGCCGGGGTTGGGGATGGCTACACCTTC. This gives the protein CASSLAGVGDGYTF.

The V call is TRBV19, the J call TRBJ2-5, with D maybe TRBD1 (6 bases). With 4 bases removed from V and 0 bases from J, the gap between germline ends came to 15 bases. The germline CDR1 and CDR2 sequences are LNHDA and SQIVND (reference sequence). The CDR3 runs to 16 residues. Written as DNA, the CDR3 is TGTGCCAGTAGTAACTGGGACAAGACGTACCAAGAGACCCAGTACTTC. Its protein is CASSNWDKTYQETQYF. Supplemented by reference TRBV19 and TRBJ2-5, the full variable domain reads DGGITQSPKYLFRKEGQNVTLSCEQNLNHDAMYWYRQDPGQGLRLIYYSQIVNDFQKGDIAEGYSVSREKKESFPLTVTSAQKNPTAFYLCASSNWDKTYQETQYFGPGTRLLVL.

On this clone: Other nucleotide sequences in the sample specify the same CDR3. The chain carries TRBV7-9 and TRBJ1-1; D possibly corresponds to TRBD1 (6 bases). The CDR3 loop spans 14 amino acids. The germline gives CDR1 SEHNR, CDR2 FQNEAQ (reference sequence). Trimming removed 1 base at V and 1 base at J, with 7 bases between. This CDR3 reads CASSLEQGNTEAFF. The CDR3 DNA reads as TGTGCCAGCAGCTTAGAACAGGGGAACACTGAAGCTTTCTTT.

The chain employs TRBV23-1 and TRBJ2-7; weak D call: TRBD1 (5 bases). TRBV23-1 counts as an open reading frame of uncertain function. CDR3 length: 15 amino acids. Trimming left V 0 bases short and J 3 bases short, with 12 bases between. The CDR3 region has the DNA TGCGCCAGCAGTCAATCGGACACGGGTTACTACGAGCAGTACTTC. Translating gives CASSQSDTGYYEQYF.

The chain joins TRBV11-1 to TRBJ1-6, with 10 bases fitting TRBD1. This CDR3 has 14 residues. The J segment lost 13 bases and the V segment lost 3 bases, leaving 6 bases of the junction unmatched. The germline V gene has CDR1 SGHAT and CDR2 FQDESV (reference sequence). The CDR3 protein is CASSLGQGIIPLHF. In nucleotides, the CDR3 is TGTGCCAGCAGCTTGGGACAGGGGATCATCCCCCTCCACTTT.

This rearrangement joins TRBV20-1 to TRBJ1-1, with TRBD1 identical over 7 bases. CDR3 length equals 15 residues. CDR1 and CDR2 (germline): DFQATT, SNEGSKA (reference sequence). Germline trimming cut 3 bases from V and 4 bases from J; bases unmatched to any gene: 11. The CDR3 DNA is TGCAGTGCTAGTGGGCAGGGGGGAGCACGCACTGAAGCTTTCTTT. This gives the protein CSASGQGGARTEAFF.

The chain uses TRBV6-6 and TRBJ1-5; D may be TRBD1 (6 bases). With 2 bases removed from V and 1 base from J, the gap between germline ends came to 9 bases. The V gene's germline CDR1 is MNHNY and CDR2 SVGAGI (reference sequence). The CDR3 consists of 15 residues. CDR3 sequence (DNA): TGTGCCAGCAGTTACCGACAGGCGAGCAATCAGCCCCAGCATTTT. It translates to CASSYRQASNQPQHF.

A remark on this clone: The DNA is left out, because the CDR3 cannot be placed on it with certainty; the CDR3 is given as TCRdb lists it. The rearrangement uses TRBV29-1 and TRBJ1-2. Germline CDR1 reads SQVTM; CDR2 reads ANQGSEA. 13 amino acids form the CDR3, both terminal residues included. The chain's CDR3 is CSVDFRGIGGYTF.

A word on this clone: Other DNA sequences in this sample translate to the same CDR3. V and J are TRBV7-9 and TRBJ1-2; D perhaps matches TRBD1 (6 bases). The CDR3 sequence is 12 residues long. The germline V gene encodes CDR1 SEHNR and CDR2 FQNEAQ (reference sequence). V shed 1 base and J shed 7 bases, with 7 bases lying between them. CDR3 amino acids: CASSLEQGGYTF. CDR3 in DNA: TGTGCCAGCAGCTTAGAACAGGGTGGCTACACCTTC.

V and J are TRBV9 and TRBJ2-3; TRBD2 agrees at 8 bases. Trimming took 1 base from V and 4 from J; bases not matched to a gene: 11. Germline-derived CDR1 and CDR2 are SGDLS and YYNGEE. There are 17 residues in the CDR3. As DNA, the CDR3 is TGTGCCAGCAGCGTAATAACTGAGGCGGGGGGACCAGATACGCAGTATTTT. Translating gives CASSVITEAGGPDTQYF.

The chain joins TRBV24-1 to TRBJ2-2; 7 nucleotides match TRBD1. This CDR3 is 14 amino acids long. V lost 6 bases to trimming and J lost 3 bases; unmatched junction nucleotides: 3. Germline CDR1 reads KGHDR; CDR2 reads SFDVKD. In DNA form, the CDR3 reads TGTGCCACCAGTCTTACAGGGGACACCGGGGAGCTGTTTTTT. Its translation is CATSLTGDTGELFF.

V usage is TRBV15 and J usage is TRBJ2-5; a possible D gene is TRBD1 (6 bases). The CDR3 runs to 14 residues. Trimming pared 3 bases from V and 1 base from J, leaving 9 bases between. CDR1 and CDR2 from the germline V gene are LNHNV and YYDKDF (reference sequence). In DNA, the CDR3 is TGTGCCACCAGCAGCACAGGGTTCCAAGAGACCCAGTACTTC. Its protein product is CATSSTGFQETQYF.

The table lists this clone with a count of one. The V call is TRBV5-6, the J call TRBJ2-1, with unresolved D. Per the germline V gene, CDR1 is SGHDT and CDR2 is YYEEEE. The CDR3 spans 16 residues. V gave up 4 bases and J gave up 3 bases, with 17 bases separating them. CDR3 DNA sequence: TGTGCCAGCAGCCATGGTAAGGCGCGGAGCTACAATGAGCAGTTCTTC. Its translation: CASSHGKARSYNEQFF.

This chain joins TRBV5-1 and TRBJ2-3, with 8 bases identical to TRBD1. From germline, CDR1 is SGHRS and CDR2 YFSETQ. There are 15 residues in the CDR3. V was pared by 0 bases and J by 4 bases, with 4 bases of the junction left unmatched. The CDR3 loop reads CASSLGNRGADTQYF. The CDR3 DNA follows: TGCGCCAGCAGCTTGGGTAACAGGGGGGCAGATACGCAGTATTTT.

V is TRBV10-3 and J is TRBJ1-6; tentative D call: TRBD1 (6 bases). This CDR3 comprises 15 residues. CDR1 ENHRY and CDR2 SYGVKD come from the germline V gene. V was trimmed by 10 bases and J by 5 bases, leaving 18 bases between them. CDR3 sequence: CATTSGGRDNSPLHF. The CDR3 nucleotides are TGTGCCACCACTTCGGGGGGCAGGGATAATTCACCCCTCCACTTT.

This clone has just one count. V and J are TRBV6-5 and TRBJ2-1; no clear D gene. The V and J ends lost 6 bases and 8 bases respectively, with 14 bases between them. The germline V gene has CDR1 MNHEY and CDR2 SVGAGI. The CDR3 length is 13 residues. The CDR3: CASRLTVGHEQFF. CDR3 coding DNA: TGTGCCAGCAGGCTTACAGTGGGCCATGAGCAGTTCTTC.

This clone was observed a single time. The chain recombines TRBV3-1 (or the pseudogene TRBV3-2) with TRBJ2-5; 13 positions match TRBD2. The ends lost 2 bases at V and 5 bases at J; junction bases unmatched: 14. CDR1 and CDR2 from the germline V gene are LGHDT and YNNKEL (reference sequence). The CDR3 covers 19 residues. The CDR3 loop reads CASSQTRWTSGSSGETQYF. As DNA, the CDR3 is TGTGCCAGCAGCCAAACCAGATGGACTAGCGGGAGTTCGGGGGAGACCCAGTACTTC.

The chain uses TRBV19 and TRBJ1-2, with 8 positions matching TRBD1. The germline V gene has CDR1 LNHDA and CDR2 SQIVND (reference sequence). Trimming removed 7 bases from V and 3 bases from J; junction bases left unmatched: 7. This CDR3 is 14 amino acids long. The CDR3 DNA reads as TGTGCCAGTACCACGACAGGGGCCCACTATGGCTACACCTTC. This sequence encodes CASTTTGAHYGYTF. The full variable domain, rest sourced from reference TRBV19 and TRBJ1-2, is DGGITQSPKYLFRKEGQNVTLSCEQNLNHDAMYWYRQDPGQGLRLIYYSQIVNDFQKGDIAEGYSVSREKKESFPLTVTSAQKNPTAFYLCASTTTGAHYGYTFGSGTRLTVV.

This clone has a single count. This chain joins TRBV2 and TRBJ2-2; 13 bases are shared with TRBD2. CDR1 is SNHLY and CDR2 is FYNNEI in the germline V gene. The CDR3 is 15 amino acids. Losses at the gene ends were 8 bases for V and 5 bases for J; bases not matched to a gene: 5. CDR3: CASWTSGSYTGELFF. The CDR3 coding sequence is TGTGCCAGCTGGACTAGCGGGAGTTATACCGGGGAGCTGTTTTTT.

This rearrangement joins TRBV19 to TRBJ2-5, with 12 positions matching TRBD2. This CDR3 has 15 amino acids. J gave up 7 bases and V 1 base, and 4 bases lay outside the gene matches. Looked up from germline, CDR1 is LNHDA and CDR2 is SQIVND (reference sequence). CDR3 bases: TGTGCCAGTAGTATAGGACTAGCGGGGGCAGGGACCCAGTACTTC. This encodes CASSIGLAGAGTQYF.

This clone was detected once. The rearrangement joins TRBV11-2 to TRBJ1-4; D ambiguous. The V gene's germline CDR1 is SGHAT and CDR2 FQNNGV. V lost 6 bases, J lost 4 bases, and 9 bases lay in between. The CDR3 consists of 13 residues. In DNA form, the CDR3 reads TGTGCCAGCAGTTGGAGTTTTAATGAAAAACTGTTTTTT. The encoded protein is CASSWSFNEKLFF. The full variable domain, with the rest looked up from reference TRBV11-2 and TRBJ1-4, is EAGVAQSPRYKIIEKRQSVAFWCNPISGHATLYWYQQILGQGPKLLIQFQNNGVVDDSQLPKDRFSAERLKGVDSTLKIQPAKLEDSAVYLCASSWSFNEKLFFGSGTQLSVL.